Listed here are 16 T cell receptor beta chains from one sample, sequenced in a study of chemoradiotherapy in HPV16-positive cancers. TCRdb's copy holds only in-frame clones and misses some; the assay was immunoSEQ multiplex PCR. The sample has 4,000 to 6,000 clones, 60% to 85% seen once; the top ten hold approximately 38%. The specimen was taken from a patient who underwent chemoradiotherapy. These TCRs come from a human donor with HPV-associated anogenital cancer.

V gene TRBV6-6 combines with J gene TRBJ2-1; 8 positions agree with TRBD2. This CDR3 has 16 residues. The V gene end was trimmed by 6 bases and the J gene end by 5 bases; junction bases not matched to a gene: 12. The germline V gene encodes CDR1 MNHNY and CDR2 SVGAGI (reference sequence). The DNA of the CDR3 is TGTGCCAGCAGCTACCCTCGGGGGGGCGACGACAATGAGCAGTTCTTC. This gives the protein CASSYPRGGDDNEQFF.

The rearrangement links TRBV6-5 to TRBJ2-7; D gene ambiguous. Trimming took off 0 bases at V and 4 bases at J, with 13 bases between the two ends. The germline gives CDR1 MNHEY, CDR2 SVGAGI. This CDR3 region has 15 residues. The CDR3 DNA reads TGTGCCAGCAGTTACTCGCGCGAACCCAATTACGAGCAGTACTTC. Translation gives CASSYSREPNYEQYF.

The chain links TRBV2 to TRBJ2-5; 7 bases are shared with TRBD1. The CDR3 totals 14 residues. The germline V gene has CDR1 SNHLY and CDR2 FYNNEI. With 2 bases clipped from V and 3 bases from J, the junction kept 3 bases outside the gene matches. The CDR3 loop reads CASSERQGKETQYF. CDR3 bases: TGTGCCAGCAGTGAAAGACAGGGCAAAGAGACCCAGTACTTC. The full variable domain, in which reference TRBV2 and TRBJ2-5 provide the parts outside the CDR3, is EPEVTQTPSHQVTQMGQEVILRCVPISNHLYFYWYRQILGQKVEFLVSFYNNEISEKSEIFDDQFSVERPDGSNFTLKIRSTKLEDSAMYFCASSERQGKETQYFGPGTRLLVL.

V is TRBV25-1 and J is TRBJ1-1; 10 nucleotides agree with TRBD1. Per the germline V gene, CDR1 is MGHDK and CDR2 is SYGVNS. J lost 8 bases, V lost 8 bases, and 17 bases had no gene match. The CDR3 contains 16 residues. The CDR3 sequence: CASLRDRGPAGYEAFF. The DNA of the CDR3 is TGTGCCAGCCTCCGGGACAGGGGCCCCGCGGGGTACGAAGCTTTCTTT.

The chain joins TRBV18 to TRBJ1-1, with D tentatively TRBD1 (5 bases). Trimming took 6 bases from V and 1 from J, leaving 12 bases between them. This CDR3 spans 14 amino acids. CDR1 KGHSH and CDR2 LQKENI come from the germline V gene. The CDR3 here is CASSLDRTNTEAFF. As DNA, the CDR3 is TGTGCCAGCTCCCTCGACAGAACGAACACTGAAGCTTTCTTT. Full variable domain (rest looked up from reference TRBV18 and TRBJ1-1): NAGVMQNPRHLVRRRGQEARLRCSPMKGHSHVYWYRQLPEEGLKFMVYLQKENIIDESGMPKERFSAEFPKEGPSILRIQQVVRGDSAAYFCASSLDRTNTEAFFGQGTRLTVV.

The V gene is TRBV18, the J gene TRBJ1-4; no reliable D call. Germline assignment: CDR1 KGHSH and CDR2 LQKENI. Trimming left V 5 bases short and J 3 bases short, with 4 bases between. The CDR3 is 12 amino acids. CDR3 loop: CASSGANEKLFF. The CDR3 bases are TGTGCCAGCTCAGGGGCTAATGAAAAACTGTTTTTT.

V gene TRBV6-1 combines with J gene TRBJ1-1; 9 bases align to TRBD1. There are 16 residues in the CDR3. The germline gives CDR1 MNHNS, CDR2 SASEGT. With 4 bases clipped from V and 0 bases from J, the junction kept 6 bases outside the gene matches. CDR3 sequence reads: CASSAPGQGMNTEAFF. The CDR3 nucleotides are TGTGCCAGCAGTGCCCCGGGACAGGGCATGAACACTGAAGCTTTCTTT.

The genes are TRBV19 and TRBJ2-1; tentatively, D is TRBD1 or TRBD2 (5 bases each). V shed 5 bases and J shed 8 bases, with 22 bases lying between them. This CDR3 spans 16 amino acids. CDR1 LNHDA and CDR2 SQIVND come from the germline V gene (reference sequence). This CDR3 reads CASSVGTGPIIDEQFF. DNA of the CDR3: TGTGCCAGTAGTGTGGGGACGGGACCCATAATCGATGAGCAGTTCTTC.

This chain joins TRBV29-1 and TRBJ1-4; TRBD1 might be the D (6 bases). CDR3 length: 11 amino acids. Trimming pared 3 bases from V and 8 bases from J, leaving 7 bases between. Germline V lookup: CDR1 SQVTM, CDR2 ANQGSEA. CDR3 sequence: CSVERGEKLFF. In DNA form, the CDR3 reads TGCAGCGTTGAGAGGGGGGAAAAACTGTTTTTT.

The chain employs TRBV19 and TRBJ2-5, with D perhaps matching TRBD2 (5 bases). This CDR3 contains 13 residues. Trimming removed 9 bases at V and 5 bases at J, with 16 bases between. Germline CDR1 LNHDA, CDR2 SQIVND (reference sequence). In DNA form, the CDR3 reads TGTGCCAGCTCCTCCGGGATGTGGGAGACCCAGTACTTC. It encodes CASSSGMWETQYF.

CDR3 in amino acids: CASSRTSGGYEQYF. CDR3 in DNA: TGTGCCAGCAGTCGGACTAGCGGGGGCTACGAGCAGTACTTC. V gene TRBV6-5 combines with J gene TRBJ2-7; 13 bases line up with TRBD2. CDR1 and CDR2 from the germline V gene are MNHEY and SVGAGI. This CDR3 is built from 14 residues. V trimming: 5 bases; J trimming: 3 bases; junction bases outside the gene matches: 1.

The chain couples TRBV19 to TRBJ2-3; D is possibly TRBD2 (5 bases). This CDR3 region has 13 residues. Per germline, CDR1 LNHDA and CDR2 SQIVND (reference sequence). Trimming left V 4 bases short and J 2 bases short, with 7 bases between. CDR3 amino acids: CASSTGNTDTQYF. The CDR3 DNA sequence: TGTGCCAGTAGTACCGGGAACACAGATACGCAGTATTTT.

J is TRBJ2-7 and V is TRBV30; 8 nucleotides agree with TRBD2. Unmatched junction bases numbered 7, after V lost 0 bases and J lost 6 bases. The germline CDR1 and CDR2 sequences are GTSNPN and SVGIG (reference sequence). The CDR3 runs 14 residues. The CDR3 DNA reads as TGTGCCTGGAGTGTAGGCGGGACTAGTTCCGAGCAGTACTTC. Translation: CAWSVGGTSSEQYF.

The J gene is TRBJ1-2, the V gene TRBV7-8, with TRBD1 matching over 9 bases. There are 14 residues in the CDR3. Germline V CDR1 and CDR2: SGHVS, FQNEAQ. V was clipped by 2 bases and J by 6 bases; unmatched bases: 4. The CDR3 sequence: CASSLRDRAHGYTF. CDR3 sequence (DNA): TGTGCCAGCAGCTTACGGGACAGGGCCCATGGCTACACCTTC. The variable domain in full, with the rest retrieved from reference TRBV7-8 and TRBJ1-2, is GAGVSQSPRYKVAKRGQDVALRCDPISGHVSLFWYQQALGQGPEFLTYFQNEAQLDKSGLPSDRFFAERPEGSVSTLKIQRTQQEDSAVYLCASSLRDRAHGYTFGSGTRLTVV.

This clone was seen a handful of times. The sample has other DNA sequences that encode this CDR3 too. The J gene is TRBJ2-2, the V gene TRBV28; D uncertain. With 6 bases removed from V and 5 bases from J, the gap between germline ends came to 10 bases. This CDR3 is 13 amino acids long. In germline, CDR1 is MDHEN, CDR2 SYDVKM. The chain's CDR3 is CASSSRGTGELFF. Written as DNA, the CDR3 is TGTGCCAGCAGCTCCCGTGGGACCGGGGAGCTGTTTTTT.

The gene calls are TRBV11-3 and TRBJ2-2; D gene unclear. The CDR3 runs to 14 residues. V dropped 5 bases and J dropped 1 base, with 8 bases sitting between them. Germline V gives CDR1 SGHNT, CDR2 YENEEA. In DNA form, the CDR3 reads TGTGCCAGCAGCCTACTCAGGAACACCGGGGAGCTGTTTTTT. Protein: CASSLLRNTGELFF.